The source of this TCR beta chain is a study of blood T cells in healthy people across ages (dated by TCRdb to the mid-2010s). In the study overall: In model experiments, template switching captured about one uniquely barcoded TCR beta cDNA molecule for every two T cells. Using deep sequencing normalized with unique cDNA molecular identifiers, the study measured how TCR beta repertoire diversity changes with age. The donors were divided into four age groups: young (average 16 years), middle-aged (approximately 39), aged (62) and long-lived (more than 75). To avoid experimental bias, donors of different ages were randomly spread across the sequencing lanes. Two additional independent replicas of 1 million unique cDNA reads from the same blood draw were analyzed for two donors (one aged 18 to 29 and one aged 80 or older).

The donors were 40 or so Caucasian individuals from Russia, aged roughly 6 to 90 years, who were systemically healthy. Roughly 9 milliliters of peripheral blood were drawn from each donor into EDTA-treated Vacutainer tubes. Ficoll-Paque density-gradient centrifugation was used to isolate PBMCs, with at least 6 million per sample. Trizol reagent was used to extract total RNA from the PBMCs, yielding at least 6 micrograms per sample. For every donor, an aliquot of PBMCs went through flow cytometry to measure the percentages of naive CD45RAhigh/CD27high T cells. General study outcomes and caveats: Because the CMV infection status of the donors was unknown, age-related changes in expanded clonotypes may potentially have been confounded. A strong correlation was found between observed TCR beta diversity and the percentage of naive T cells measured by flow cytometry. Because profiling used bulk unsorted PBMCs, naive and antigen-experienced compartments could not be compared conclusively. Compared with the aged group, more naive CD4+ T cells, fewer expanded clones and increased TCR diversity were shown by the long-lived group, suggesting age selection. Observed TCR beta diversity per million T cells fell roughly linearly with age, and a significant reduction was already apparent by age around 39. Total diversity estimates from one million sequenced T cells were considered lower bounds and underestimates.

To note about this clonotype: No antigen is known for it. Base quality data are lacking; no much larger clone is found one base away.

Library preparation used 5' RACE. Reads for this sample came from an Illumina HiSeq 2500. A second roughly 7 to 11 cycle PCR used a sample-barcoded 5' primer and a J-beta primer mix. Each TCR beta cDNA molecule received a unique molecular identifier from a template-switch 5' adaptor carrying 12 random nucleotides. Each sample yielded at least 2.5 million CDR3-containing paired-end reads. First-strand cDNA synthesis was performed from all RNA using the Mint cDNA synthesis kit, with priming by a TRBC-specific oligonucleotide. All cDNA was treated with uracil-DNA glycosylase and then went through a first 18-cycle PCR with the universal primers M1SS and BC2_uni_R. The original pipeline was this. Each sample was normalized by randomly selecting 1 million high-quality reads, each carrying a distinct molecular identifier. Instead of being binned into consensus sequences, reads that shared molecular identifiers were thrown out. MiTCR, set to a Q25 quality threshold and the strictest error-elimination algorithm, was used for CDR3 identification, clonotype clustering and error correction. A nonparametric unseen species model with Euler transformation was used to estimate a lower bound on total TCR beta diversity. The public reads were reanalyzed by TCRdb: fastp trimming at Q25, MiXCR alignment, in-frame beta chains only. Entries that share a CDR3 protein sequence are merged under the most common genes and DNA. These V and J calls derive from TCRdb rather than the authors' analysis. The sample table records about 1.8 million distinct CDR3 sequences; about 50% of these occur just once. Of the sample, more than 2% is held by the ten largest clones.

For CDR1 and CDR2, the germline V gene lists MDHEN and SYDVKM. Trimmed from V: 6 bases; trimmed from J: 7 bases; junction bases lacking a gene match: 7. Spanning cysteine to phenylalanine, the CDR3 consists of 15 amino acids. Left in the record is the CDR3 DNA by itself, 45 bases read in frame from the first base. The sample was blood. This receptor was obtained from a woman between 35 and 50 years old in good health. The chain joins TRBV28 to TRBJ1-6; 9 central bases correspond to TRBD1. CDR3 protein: CASRRQGEGNSPLHF. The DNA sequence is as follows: TGTGCCAGCAGAAGACAGGGGGAGGGCAATTCACCCCTCCACTTT. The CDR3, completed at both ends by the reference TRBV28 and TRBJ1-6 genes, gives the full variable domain DVKVTQSSRYLVKRTGEKVFLECVQDMDHENMFWYRQDPGLGLRLIYFSYDVKMKEKGDIPEGYSVSREKKERFSLILESASTNQTSMYLCASRRQGEGNSPLHFGNGTRLTVT.